This T cell receptor beta chain was profiled in a study of blood T cell repertoires in COVID-19. The germline CDR1 and CDR2 sequences are MDHEN and SYDVKM. CDR3 size: 14 residues. V lost 5 bases and J lost 8; bases outside the gene matches: 11. Profiled with immunoSEQ multiplex PCR; TCRdb holds only in-frame clones, not every one. Counted here are 95,000 to 100,000 clones, almost 85% occurring once; the ten biggest clones make up about 10%. The source of this sequence is a man between 65 and 79 years old with acute or convalescent COVID-19. The J gene is TRBJ1-2, the V gene TRBV28, with 7 bases fitting TRBD1. Material: peripheral blood. CDR3 nucleotide sequence: TGTGCCAGCAGTACCCGACAGGGCCGCGGGGGCTACACCTTC. The encoded protein is CASSTRQGRGGYTF.